The sequence of this TCR beta chain was determined in a study of OX40 agonist ivuxolimab in advanced cancers. The protocol was immunoSEQ multiplex PCR, while the TCRdb copy is restricted to in-frame clones and leaves out a portion. Among about 53,000 clones listed, approximately 75% were seen once. The J segment lost 2 bases and the V segment lost 2 bases, leaving 9 bases of the junction unmatched. CDR1 is LGHNA and CDR2 is YNFKEQ in the germline V gene. The CDR3 is 18 amino acids. Drawing of blood for sampling happened at baseline, at cycle 4 day 1, and at cycle 7 day 1. This TCR was sampled from an adult with an advanced solid tumor such as melanoma, head and neck, liver or kidney cancer. Here the sequenced sample was CD4+ or CD8+ T cells sorted from blood, taken in a trial of the OX40 agonist ivuxolimab. The V and J genes are TRBV4-2 and TRBJ1-2; 12 positions agree with TRBD1. CDR3 residues: CASSQMAGTGGANYGYTF. CDR3 coding DNA: TGTGCCAGCAGCCAAATGGCCGGGACAGGGGGCGCAAACTATGGCTACACCTTC.